The clone carrying this TCR beta chain was recorded only once. The sample belongs to a study of blood T cell repertoires in COVID-19. Study-wide background: Spain, Italy and the United States supplied samples that represented acute and convalescent COVID-19. PBMCs, B-cell-depleted T cells, or T cells provided the cDNA or gDNA that made up the material.

The CDR3 spans 17 residues. V gave up 1 base and J gave up 4 bases; unmatched junction bases: 8. The germline CDR1 and CDR2 sequences are MGHRA and YSYEKL. Study processing details: The authors estimated nucleated cell counts from reference gene primer amplification. Here immunoSEQ multiplex PCR was the method, and the copy in TCRdb shows in-frame clones only, minus some. V and J calls and clone size are copied from that table; D and trimming were computed from the DNA. The repertoire consists of over 50,000 clones, with 65% to 90% occurring once and the leading ten covering about 9.4%. Sequenced material: peripheral blood. This sequence was found in a human donor in a cohort sampled during active COVID-19. The chain uses TRBV4-1 and TRBJ2-1; 9 nucleotides match TRBD2. As DNA, the CDR3 is TGCGCCAGCAGCCAAGGTGGCGGGAGGGGGATTTACAATGAGCAGTTCTTC. This sequence encodes CASSQGGGRGIYNEQFF.